These T cell receptor beta chains were read from a single sample in a study of human T cells and chemical hapten exposure. TCRdb processed the RACE reads anew with MiXCR; each CDR3 protein has one entry. This repertoire shows about 49,000 distinct CDR3 sequences, 9.3% found once; its top ten account for around 4.3%. Sequences were derived from whole blood, sampled in connection with sensitization to the hapten diphenylcyclopropenone (DPC). Receptor source: a woman aged 45-60 years with alopecia areata. Some clones in this sample may be carry-over from other donors' samples. The CDR3 runs from the conserved cysteine through the conserved F or W. The order of the fields is J gene, D gene, clone size, V gene, CDR3 DNA, CDR3 protein. A D gene is named only where the DNA matches it firmly. Rows may omit the clone size; those that give it use once, few, many or a size class.

j_gene: TRBJ1-5
d_gene: .
abundance: few
v_gene: TRBV27
CDR3nt: TGTGCCAGCAGTTTGGCAGGAAGAAGCAATCAGCCCCAGCATTTT
CDR3aa: CASSLAGRSNQPQHF

j_gene: TRBJ2-3
d_gene: TRBD1
abundance: many
v_gene: TRBV24-1
CDR3nt: TGTGCCACCAGTGATTTGCACAGGGGGCGAAACACAGATACGCAGTATTTT
CDR3aa: CATSDLHRGRNTDTQYF

j_gene: TRBJ2-7
d_gene: .
abundance: .
v_gene: TRBV18
CDR3nt: TGTGCCAGCTCACCATCGATGTTCAGGACAGCCTCCTACGAGCAGTACTTC
CDR3aa: CASSPSMFRTASYEQYF

j_gene: TRBJ2-5
d_gene: TRBD2
abundance: .
v_gene: TRBV6-6
CDR3nt: TGTGCCAGCTCGAGCAGCGGGAGGGCCGAGACCCTGTACTTC
CDR3aa: CASSSSGRAETLYF

j_gene: TRBJ2-6
d_gene: .
abundance: many
v_gene: TRBV6-5
CDR3nt: TGTGCCAGCAGTGGTCCGCCAGGCGCAATCTCTGGGGCCAACGTCCTGACTTTC
CDR3aa: CASSGPPGAISGANVLTF

j_gene: TRBJ2-1
d_gene: .
abundance: many
v_gene: TRBV20-1
CDR3nt: TGCAGTGCCACTCCCTCTGCGGGAAGCACTGGGGATGAGCAGTTCTTC
CDR3aa: CSATPSAGSTGDEQFF

j_gene: TRBJ2-7
d_gene: TRBD2
abundance: many
v_gene: TRBV6-5
CDR3nt: TGTGCCAGCAGTATGGTACCAGGGACTAGCGGGGTCGAGCAGTACTTC
CDR3aa: CASSMVPGTSGVEQYF

j_gene: TRBJ2-1
d_gene: .
abundance: .
v_gene: TRBV28
CDR3nt: TGTGCCAGCAGTTACGGGGTTCCCTACAATGAGCAGTTCTTC
CDR3aa: CASSYGVPYNEQFF

j_gene: TRBJ2-2
d_gene: TRBD2
abundance: many
v_gene: TRBV3-1
CDR3nt: TGTGCCAGCAGCCGTCGACTAGCGGGAGCTGGCGGGGAGCTGTTTTTT
CDR3aa: CASSRRLAGAGGELFF

j_gene: TRBJ2-5
d_gene: .
abundance: .
v_gene: TRBV18
CDR3nt: TGTGCCAGCTCACCACCGATCCGGAGCCAAGAGACCCAGTACTTC
CDR3aa: CASSPPIRSQETQYF

j_gene: TRBJ2-5
d_gene: .
abundance: many
v_gene: TRBV7-2
CDR3nt: TGTGCCAGCAGCGCACAGGGACGGATCCAAGAGACCCAGTACTTC
CDR3aa: CASSAQGRIQETQYF

j_gene: TRBJ1-1
d_gene: TRBD1
abundance: many
v_gene: TRBV7-2
CDR3nt: TGTGCCAGCAGCTTCACAGGGGTCACTGAAGCTTTCTTT
CDR3aa: CASSFTGVTEAFF

j_gene: TRBJ2-5
d_gene: .
abundance: many
v_gene: TRBV20-1
CDR3nt: TGCAGTGCTAGGGGCCATATCGAGAATCAAGAGACCCAGTACTTC
CDR3aa: CSARGHIENQETQYF

j_gene: TRBJ2-7
d_gene: TRBD2
abundance: .
v_gene: TRBV7-9
CDR3nt: TGTGCCAGCAGCCAGGGACTAGCGGGAGTCTACGAGCAGTACTTC
CDR3aa: CASSQGLAGVYEQYF

j_gene: TRBJ1-1
d_gene: .
abundance: few
v_gene: TRBV2
CDR3nt: TGTGCCAGCAAAACCCGGGACGGCAACACTGAAGCTTTCTTT
CDR3aa: CASKTRDGNTEAFF

j_gene: TRBJ2-1
d_gene: .
abundance: many
v_gene: TRBV6-6
CDR3nt: TGTGCCAGCAGTCCCCAAGGGGGTTCCTACAATGAGCAGTTCTTC
CDR3aa: CASSPQGGSYNEQFF

j_gene: TRBJ1-1
d_gene: .
abundance: many
v_gene: TRBV4-1
CDR3nt: TGCGCCAGCAGCCAAGGGGCAGGTTGGACTGAAGCTTTCTTT
CDR3aa: CASSQGAGWTEAFF

j_gene: TRBJ2-1
d_gene: .
abundance: many
v_gene: TRBV7-8
CDR3nt: TGTGCCAGCAGCCCCGGGCAGGGCTCCTACAATGAGCAGTTCTTC
CDR3aa: CASSPGQGSYNEQFF

j_gene: TRBJ1-1
d_gene: .
abundance: many
v_gene: TRBV29-1
CDR3nt: TGCAGCGAGACCCTTGATGCCCGGACTGAAGCTTTCTTT
CDR3aa: CSETLDARTEAFF

j_gene: TRBJ1-5
d_gene: TRBD1
abundance: many
v_gene: TRBV5-1
CDR3nt: TGCGCCAGCAGCTTGGCAGGACAGGAGCATCAGCCCCAGCATTTT
CDR3aa: CASSLAGQEHQPQHF

j_gene: TRBJ2-6
d_gene: TRBD1
abundance: many
v_gene: TRBV29-1
CDR3nt: TGCAGCGTTCTGGACAGGGGGCCACCTGGGGCCAACGTCCTGACTTTC
CDR3aa: CSVLDRGPPGANVLTF

j_gene: TRBJ2-1
d_gene: TRBD2
abundance: many
v_gene: TRBV7-2
CDR3nt: TGTGCCAGCAGCCTAAGGACTAGCGTCTACAATGAGCAGTTCTTC
CDR3aa: CASSLRTSVYNEQFF

j_gene: TRBJ2-1
d_gene: .
abundance: many
v_gene: TRBV7-2
CDR3nt: TGTGCCAGCAGCTCCAGCGCCGGGACACTGATCAATGAGCAGTTCTTC
CDR3aa: CASSSSAGTLINEQFF

j_gene: TRBJ2-2
d_gene: .
abundance: many
v_gene: TRBV28
CDR3nt: TGTGCCAGCAGTCCCTTTTATTCAATGAACACCGGGGAGCTGTTTTTT
CDR3aa: CASSPFYSMNTGELFF

j_gene: TRBJ1-5
d_gene: TRBD1
abundance: few
v_gene: TRBV7-6
CDR3nt: TGTGCCAGCAGCCCCCAACAGGGGGGACAGCCCCAGCATTTT
CDR3aa: CASSPQQGGQPQHF

j_gene: TRBJ2-6
d_gene: .
abundance: many
v_gene: TRBV14
CDR3nt: TGTGCCAGCAGCCCCCGGGGTTATTTGGATGGGGCCAACGTCCTGACTTTC
CDR3aa: CASSPRGYLDGANVLTF

j_gene: TRBJ1-1
d_gene: TRBD1
abundance: few
v_gene: TRBV20-1
CDR3nt: TGCAGTGCTAGAGAGCCAAACAGGGGTAGGAACACTGAAGCTTTCTTT
CDR3aa: CSAREPNRGRNTEAFF

j_gene: TRBJ2-6
d_gene: .
abundance: many
v_gene: TRBV7-2
CDR3nt: TGTGCCAGCAGCCGCTGGGACACCCTCTCTGGGGCCAACGTCCTGACTTTC
CDR3aa: CASSRWDTLSGANVLTF

j_gene: TRBJ1-2
d_gene: .
abundance: many
v_gene: TRBV19
CDR3nt: TGTGCCAGTAGTATTGATGCGTTAGATGGCTACACCTTC
CDR3aa: CASSIDALDGYTF

j_gene: TRBJ2-7
d_gene: .
abundance: many
v_gene: TRBV20-1
CDR3nt: TGCAGTGCTAGCCCTCCCACCACTTACGAGCAGTACTTC
CDR3aa: CSASPPTTYEQYF

j_gene: TRBJ1-1
d_gene: TRBD1
abundance: many
v_gene: TRBV14
CDR3nt: TGTGCCAGCAGCCCTCTAGGCAGGGGGGACACTGAAGCTTTCTTT
CDR3aa: CASSPLGRGDTEAFF

j_gene: TRBJ2-3
d_gene: TRBD2
abundance: many
v_gene: TRBV27
CDR3nt: TGTGCCAGCAAGCCTAGCGGGAGGGCCAGTATCGCAGATACGCAGTATTTT
CDR3aa: CASKPSGRASIADTQYF

j_gene: TRBJ2-7
d_gene: .
abundance: many
v_gene: TRBV20-1
CDR3nt: TGCAGTGCTAGCGGAGAAGGGGACGAGCAGTACTTC
CDR3aa: CSASGEGDEQYF

j_gene: TRBJ2-1
d_gene: TRBD2
abundance: few
v_gene: TRBV3-1
CDR3nt: TGTGCCAGCAGCAACCCCCTCGGACTAGCGGGAGGGAATTCAGAGCAGTTCTTC
CDR3aa: CASSNPLGLAGGNSEQFF

j_gene: TRBJ2-1
d_gene: .
abundance: many
v_gene: TRBV11-2
CDR3nt: TGTGCCAGCAGCCAGACCGGGGGCAATGAGCAGTTCTTC
CDR3aa: CASSQTGGNEQFF

j_gene: TRBJ1-2
d_gene: .
abundance: .
v_gene: TRBV28
CDR3nt: TGTGCCAGCACCGGGGGGCGAGCGGTTGGCTACACCTTC
CDR3aa: CASTGGRAVGYTF

j_gene: TRBJ2-7
d_gene: TRBD1
abundance: many
v_gene: TRBV20-1
CDR3nt: TGCAGTGCGCTACCGGGACAGGGTCGGGAGCAGTACTTC
CDR3aa: CSALPGQGREQYF

j_gene: TRBJ2-5
d_gene: .
abundance: many
v_gene: TRBV3-1
CDR3nt: TGTGCCAGCAGCCAAAGAGGGGGACCCCAGGAGACCCAGTACTTC
CDR3aa: CASSQRGGPQETQYF

j_gene: TRBJ2-2
d_gene: TRBD1
abundance: .
v_gene: TRBV7-9
CDR3nt: TGTGCCAGCAGACCCCGGGACAGGGCGGGCACCGGGGAGCTGTTTTTT
CDR3aa: CASRPRDRAGTGELFF

j_gene: TRBJ1-2
d_gene: TRBD1
abundance: many
v_gene: TRBV7-2
CDR3nt: TGTGCCAGCAGCTTATTTGATCGGACAGGGAACTATGGCTACACCTTC
CDR3aa: CASSLFDRTGNYGYTF

j_gene: TRBJ2-7
d_gene: .
abundance: many
v_gene: TRBV7-6
CDR3nt: TGTGCCAGCAGCCCCCTTCCGAGAGGGGAAAACGAGCAGTACTTC
CDR3aa: CASSPLPRGENEQYF

j_gene: TRBJ2-5
d_gene: TRBD2
abundance: many
v_gene: TRBV6-6
CDR3nt: TGTGCCAGCAGTTATAGCGGGGGAACAAAAGAGACCCAGTACTTC
CDR3aa: CASSYSGGTKETQYF

j_gene: TRBJ2-3
d_gene: TRBD1
abundance: many
v_gene: TRBV20-1
CDR3nt: TGCAGTGCTAGCAACCCGACAGGGGGAGTAACAGATACGCAGTATTTT
CDR3aa: CSASNPTGGVTDTQYF

j_gene: TRBJ1-2
d_gene: .
abundance: many
v_gene: TRBV30
CDR3nt: TGTGCCTGGGCCAGCTATGGCTACACCTTC
CDR3aa: CAWASYGYTF

j_gene: TRBJ2-7
d_gene: .
abundance: .
v_gene: TRBV6-6
CDR3nt: TGTGCCAGCAGTTACAGGGGGGAGGGGCCCTACGAGCAGTACTTC
CDR3aa: CASSYRGEGPYEQYF

j_gene: TRBJ1-1
d_gene: .
abundance: many
v_gene: TRBV6-2/TRBV6-3
CDR3nt: TGTGCCAGCAGCCTGACAGTCCCCAGAACGAACACTGAAGCTTTCTTT
CDR3aa: CASSLTVPRTNTEAFF

j_gene: TRBJ2-7
d_gene: .
abundance: once
v_gene: TRBV27
CDR3nt: TGTGCCAGCAGTATCCGGCCCGGGACGGTCTACGAGCAGTACTTC
CDR3aa: CASSIRPGTVYEQYF

j_gene: TRBJ1-4
d_gene: TRBD1
abundance: many
v_gene: TRBV5-1
CDR3nt: TGCGCCAGCAGCTTGGGGAACAGGGGTGAAAAACTGTTTTTT
CDR3aa: CASSLGNRGEKLFF